The 21 T cell receptor beta chains presented below share a single source sample, sequenced in a study of early T cells in non-severe SARS-CoV-2 infection. Each CDR3 protein is one row after TCRdb ran MiXCR on the 5' RACE reads. The table has over 60,000 distinct CDR3 sequences, about 9.5% seen once. The sequences come from whole blood, collected at baseline. These receptors all stem from an adult who was a healthcare worker with PCR-confirmed SARS-CoV-2 infection or an uninfected control (not recorded which).

This clonotype was detected many times. The gene calls are TRBV20-1 and TRBJ2-2; 10 nucleotides align to TRBD1. The CDR3 covers 16 residues. Losses at the gene ends were 3 bases for V and 8 bases for J; bases not matched to a gene: 12. The germline V gene encodes CDR1 DFQATT and CDR2 SNEGSKA (reference sequence). The CDR3 DNA reads TGCAGTGCTAGGGCCCTCGCAGGGACAGGGGCTGGGGAGCTGTTTTTT. Protein product: CSARALAGTGAGELFF.

This clonotype was recorded many times. The chain uses TRBV29-1 and TRBJ2-1; TRBD2 agrees at 8 bases. The germline V gene has CDR1 SQVTM and CDR2 ANQGSEA. After removal of 4 bases from V and 2 bases from J, the junction contained 4 bases not matched to a gene. The CDR3 is 14 residues long. For the CDR3, the DNA is TGCAGCGTTGTAATTAGCGGGGCCTACAATGAGCAGTTCTTC. This codes for CSVVISGAYNEQFF.

This clonotype came up many times. Sequence at one end of the junction differs from germline and may be a read error. V and J are TRBV2 and TRBJ1-3; perhaps TRBD1 as D (5 bases). There are 17 residues in the CDR3. Germline V lookup: CDR1 SNHLY, CDR2 FYNNEI. This CDR3 is CASSARAGTVSENTIYF. The DNA of the CDR3 is TGTGCCAGCAGCGCGAGGGCCGGGACGGTCTCTGAAAACACCATATATTTT.

The rearrangement joins TRBV20-1 to TRBJ2-2, with D unclear. Germline CDR1 DFQATT, CDR2 SNEGSKA (reference sequence). V dropped 2 bases and J dropped 5 bases, with 15 bases sitting between them. This CDR3 comprises 15 residues. In DNA form, the CDR3 reads TGCAGTGCTAGAAAAAACAGTCTGGGAACCGGGGAGCTGTTTTTT. This encodes CSARKNSLGTGELFF.

This chain uses TRBV12-3 or TRBV12-4 with TRBJ2-3; 7 bases fit TRBD2. Unmatched junction bases numbered 10, after V lost 2 bases and J lost 5 bases. The CDR3 runs to 16 residues. The CDR3 region has the DNA TGTGCCAGCAGTTTACGAGCGGGGTCCCCAGGAGATACGCAGTATTTT. Encoded protein: CASSLRAGSPGDTQYF.

This clonotype has ten or more counts. The V gene is TRBV27, the J gene TRBJ2-5; 8 nucleotides agree with TRBD2. CDR1 is MNHEY, CDR2 SMNVEV, per germline (reference sequence). The CDR3 runs to 15 residues. V lost 10 bases, J lost 4 bases, and 14 bases stayed unmatched. CDR3 residues: CATHQAAGGGETQYF. The CDR3 DNA sequence: TGTGCCACCCACCAGGCGGCGGGGGGAGGAGAGACCCAGTACTTC.

This chain joins TRBV5-1 and TRBJ1-1, with 7 bases identical to TRBD1. From germline, CDR1 is SGHRS and CDR2 YFSETQ. The CDR3 is 14 residues long. Trimming at V came to 4 bases and at J to 6 bases, leaving 9 bases not matched to a gene. DNA of the CDR3: TGCGCCAGCAGCCCACGACAGGGTGTTTCTGAAGCTTTCTTT. As protein: CASSPRQGVSEAFF.

The V gene is TRBV10-1, the J gene TRBJ2-2; TRBD1 matches 7 bases. Trimming cost V 2 bases and J 13 bases; bases outside gene matches: 10. The length of the CDR3 is 14 residues. Germline CDR1 reads WNHNN; CDR2 reads SYGVQD (reference sequence). CDR3 sequence: CASSEQGPRGRLFF. In nucleotides, the CDR3 is TGCGCCAGCAGTGAGCAGGGCCCCAGGGGGAGGCTGTTTTTT.

The V and J genes are TRBV7-9 and TRBJ2-2; D remains ambiguous. The CDR3 spans 15 residues. V lost 0 bases, J lost 1 base, and 6 bases lay in between. The germline V gene has CDR1 SEHNR and CDR2 FQNEAQ (reference sequence). CDR3 amino acids: CASSLAVVNTGELFF. For the CDR3, the DNA is TGTGCCAGCAGCTTAGCGGTGGTGAACACCGGGGAGCTGTTTTTT.

Only a few counts were recorded for this clonotype. The rearrangement uses TRBV7-2 and TRBJ2-7; 8 bases line up with TRBD1. Germline V lookup: CDR1 SGHTA, CDR2 FQGNSA. CDR3 length equals 16 residues. The trim removed 5 bases at V and 0 bases at J, leaving 9 bases unmatched. This chain's CDR3 is CASSRSGTGRSYEQYF. CDR3 DNA sequence: TGTGCCAGCAGCCGGTCCGGGACAGGCCGCTCCTACGAGCAGTACTTC.

The genes are TRBV20-1 and TRBJ1-6; D uncertain. This CDR3 is 13 amino acids long. The ends were cut back, 3 bases at V and 11 bases at J, with 14 bases in the middle. From germline, CDR1 is DFQATT and CDR2 SNEGSKA (reference sequence). Here the CDR3 DNA reads TGCAGTGCTAGCTGGCGTAACGGTCCACCCCTCCACTTT. Its protein product is CSASWRNGPPLHF.

The chain couples TRBV20-1 to TRBJ2-2, with 7 bases that match TRBD1. The CDR3 totals 15 residues. J gave up 7 bases and V 3 bases, and 11 bases lay outside the gene matches. CDR1 DFQATT and CDR2 SNEGSKA come from the germline V gene (reference sequence). In DNA form, the CDR3 reads TGCAGTGCTAGTCCGAGACAGGGAGTTTTCGGGGAGCTGTTTTTT. This encodes CSASPRQGVFGELFF.

In its sample, this clonotype was seen a few times. V usage is TRBV3-1 and J usage is TRBJ1-6; D gene ambiguous. V was trimmed by 0 bases and J by 7 bases, leaving 10 bases between them. The CDR3 spans 15 residues. Germline CDR1 reads LGHDT; CDR2 reads YNNKEL (reference sequence). The CDR3 DNA sequence: TGTGCCAGCAGCCAAGACGGAAATCGAAATTCACCCCTCCACTTT. This codes for CASSQDGNRNSPLHF.

This rearrangement joins TRBV11-1 to TRBJ1-1; no clear D. V lost 5 bases and J 0 bases, leaving 13 bases between the germline ends. The CDR3 has 15 amino acids. The germline V gene encodes CDR1 SGHAT and CDR2 FQDESV (reference sequence). The CDR3 nucleotides are TGTGCCAGCAGCCCCTTCGAACAGATGAACACTGAAGCTTTCTTT. Residues: CASSPFEQMNTEAFF.

The V and J genes are TRBV30 and TRBJ2-7; D is uncertain. Per the germline V gene, CDR1 is GTSNPN and CDR2 is SVGIG (reference sequence). V was pared by 2 bases and J by 3 bases, with 8 bases between. The CDR3 has 12 amino acids. The CDR3 nucleotides read TGTGCCTGGAGTTTATCCAGCTACGAGCAGTACTTC. Its protein is CAWSLSSYEQYF.

This clonotype was found a few times. The genes are TRBV5-1 and TRBJ2-5, with 7 bases aligning to TRBD2. The CDR3 is 17 amino acids. From germline, CDR1 is SGHRS and CDR2 YFSETQ. The ends lost 1 base at V and 0 bases at J; junction bases unmatched: 9. CDR3 loop: CASSLRGSGYYQETQYF. CDR3 sequence (DNA): TGCGCCAGCAGCTTGAGGGGTAGCGGGTACTACCAAGAGACCCAGTACTTC.

This clonotype was recorded at least ten times. J is TRBJ2-1 and V is TRBV9, with 12 bases matching TRBD1. Trimming cost V 3 bases and J 8 bases; bases outside gene matches: 6. The CDR3 has 15 amino acids. Germline CDR1 reads SGDLS; CDR2 reads YYNGEE. The CDR3 bases are TGTGCCAGCAGCGACGAGGGACAGGGGGCCGATGAGCAGTTCTTC. Its protein product is CASSDEGQGADEQFF.

The V call is TRBV5-1, the J call TRBJ2-6, with 8 bases aligning to TRBD1. V trimming: 1 base; J trimming: 6 bases; junction bases outside the gene matches: 6. The CDR3 is 16 amino acids. Germline CDR1 is SGHRS and CDR2 is YFSETQ. Here the CDR3 reads CASSLPPGGEANVLTF. CDR3 nucleotides: TGCGCCAGCAGCTTGCCGCCAGGGGGCGAGGCCAACGTCCTGACTTTC.

This chain connects TRBV7-8 to TRBJ1-4, with 8 bases aligning to TRBD1. V shed 5 bases and J 5 bases; nucleotides not matched to a gene: 10. This CDR3 comprises 16 residues. Germline CDR1 and CDR2: SGHVS and FQNEAQ. CDR3 in amino acids: CASSLSSRGPNEKLFF. In DNA, the CDR3 is TGTGCCAGCAGCCTATCCTCCAGGGGGCCGAATGAAAAACTGTTTTTT.

The rearrangement links TRBV24-1 to TRBJ1-5; D uncertain. The CDR3 is made up of 14 amino acids. The V and J ends lost 4 bases and 0 bases respectively, with 6 bases between them. The germline V gene has CDR1 KGHDR and CDR2 SFDVKD. The CDR3 sequence is CATSEGDSNQPQHF. As DNA, the CDR3 is TGTGCCACCAGTGAGGGAGATAGCAATCAGCCCCAGCATTTT.

With respect to this clonotype: A much larger clone lies one base from this, so it may be a read error. The chain is built from TRBV20-1 and TRBJ2-2; a weak D match, TRBD1 (5 bases). Germline V lookup: CDR1 DFQATT, CDR2 SNEGSKA (reference sequence). V was pared by 2 bases and J by 3 bases, with 7 bases between. The CDR3 totals 13 residues. CDR3 in DNA: TGCAGTGCTAGAAAGGGGTACACCGGGGAGCTGTTTTTT. Residues: CSARKGYTGELFF.